The rows below give T cell receptor beta chains drawn from one sample of a study of molecular identifiers for immune sequencing clone quantification. One entry per CDR3 protein, called by TCRdb with MiXCR from the PCR reads. The data hold about half a million distinct CDR3 sequences, with roughly a fifth observed a single time. Sequencing used naive CD8+ T cells from blood, with Jurkat cell RNA spiked in. Receptors were obtained from a human donor in good health. Some libraries in this study had Jurkat cell RNA spiked in. The conserved cysteine and the conserved F or W are not part of the CDR3 here. D genes are given only for firm matches. Clone size appears in some rows only: once, few, many, or a class for an expanded clone.

v_gene: TRBV4-1; d_gene: TRBD1; abundance: .; j_gene: TRBJ1-5; CDR3aa: ASSHQDRRDQPQH
v_gene: TRBV4-3; d_gene: .; abundance: few; j_gene: TRBJ2-7; CDR3aa: ASSQGFDSNEQY
v_gene: TRBV20-1; d_gene: .; abundance: many; j_gene: TRBJ1-2; CDR3aa: SASRPMLPTGRPNYGYT
v_gene: TRBV7-2; d_gene: .; abundance: .; j_gene: TRBJ2-7; CDR3aa: ASSLVAEPYEQY
v_gene: TRBV2; d_gene: .; abundance: many; j_gene: TRBJ1-1; CDR3aa: ASSEAVLVYTEAF
v_gene: TRBV12-3/TRBV12-4; d_gene: TRBD1; abundance: many; j_gene: TRBJ2-1; CDR3aa: ASLRTGAANEQF
v_gene: TRBV20-1; d_gene: .; abundance: .; j_gene: TRBJ2-1; CDR3aa: SPKTGQGYLNSYNEQF
v_gene: TRBV20-1; d_gene: .; abundance: .; j_gene: TRBJ2-3; CDR3aa: SARLSPGLTDTQY
v_gene: TRBV4-3; d_gene: TRBD2; abundance: many; j_gene: TRBJ2-7; CDR3aa: ASSQGRGTAYEQY
v_gene: TRBV5-1; d_gene: TRBD2; abundance: .; j_gene: TRBJ2-1; CDR3aa: ASSLAGGAGEQF
v_gene: TRBV5-6; d_gene: .; abundance: many; j_gene: TRBJ2-6; CDR3aa: ASSLAATHSGANVLT
v_gene: TRBV5-1; d_gene: TRBD2; abundance: few; j_gene: TRBJ2-2; CDR3aa: ASSSGLAGGLTGELF
v_gene: TRBV27; d_gene: TRBD2; abundance: .; j_gene: TRBJ2-3; CDR3aa: ASSLLPSGINTQY
v_gene: TRBV7-9; d_gene: TRBD2; abundance: many; j_gene: TRBJ2-3; CDR3aa: ASSTGLAGTQYHTDTQY
v_gene: TRBV7-9; d_gene: TRBD1; abundance: .; j_gene: TRBJ1-1; CDR3aa: ASSLGPGQGSTEAF
v_gene: TRBV7-6; d_gene: .; abundance: many; j_gene: TRBJ2-7; CDR3aa: ASSLGPDRPHEQY
v_gene: TRBV7-6; d_gene: TRBD1; abundance: many; j_gene: TRBJ2-3; CDR3aa: ASSLGTGDISDTQY
v_gene: TRBV7-9; d_gene: TRBD2; abundance: many; j_gene: TRBJ2-7; CDR3aa: ASSPIAGGTGEQY
v_gene: TRBV5-6; d_gene: TRBD1; abundance: many; j_gene: TRBJ2-3; CDR3aa: ASTPSRPMDRVYTDTQY
v_gene: TRBV19; d_gene: .; abundance: .; j_gene: TRBJ2-3; CDR3aa: ASSIGWRSPTDTQY
v_gene: TRBV25-1; d_gene: .; abundance: .; j_gene: TRBJ2-1; CDR3aa: ASSEGLMGKSNEQF
v_gene: TRBV12-5; d_gene: TRBD1; abundance: few; j_gene: TRBJ1-1; CDR3aa: ASGPGTGPEAF
v_gene: TRBV4-3; d_gene: .; abundance: few; j_gene: TRBJ2-7; CDR3aa: ASSQDRGRREQY
v_gene: TRBV7-6; d_gene: .; abundance: .; j_gene: TRBJ1-1; CDR3aa: ASSLDAGPNTEAF
v_gene: TRBV12-3/TRBV12-4; d_gene: .; abundance: .; j_gene: TRBJ2-5; CDR3aa: ASKELKYGTGEETQY
v_gene: TRBV4-1; d_gene: .; abundance: few; j_gene: TRBJ2-3; CDR3aa: ASSQEGGRLGTDTQY
v_gene: TRBV29-1; d_gene: .; abundance: few; j_gene: TRBJ2-7; CDR3aa: SVEDGQSYEQY
v_gene: TRBV30; d_gene: .; abundance: .; j_gene: TRBJ1-5; CDR3aa: AWSEGGQPQH
v_gene: TRBV9; d_gene: .; abundance: many; j_gene: TRBJ2-3; CDR3aa: ASSVRQESSTDTQY
v_gene: TRBV4-3; d_gene: .; abundance: many; j_gene: TRBJ1-2; CDR3aa: ASSQDGQYYGYT
v_gene: TRBV5-5; d_gene: TRBD2; abundance: .; j_gene: TRBJ2-1; CDR3aa: ASSLGPGLAGGLF
v_gene: TRBV19; d_gene: .; abundance: .; j_gene: TRBJ1-1; CDR3aa: ASSIFAGGAF
v_gene: TRBV4-1; d_gene: .; abundance: .; j_gene: TRBJ2-3; CDR3aa: ASSQEPGSDTQY
v_gene: TRBV7-6; d_gene: TRBD2; abundance: few; j_gene: TRBJ2-3; CDR3aa: ASSLAEREVTDTQY
v_gene: TRBV5-1; d_gene: TRBD1; abundance: once; j_gene: TRBJ2-1; CDR3aa: ASSQGTGDVSSYNEQF
v_gene: TRBV4-3; d_gene: .; abundance: few; j_gene: TRBJ2-7; CDR3aa: ASSLLPGNEQY
v_gene: TRBV5-4; d_gene: .; abundance: .; j_gene: TRBJ2-7; CDR3aa: ASSLAVGQGSSYEQY
v_gene: TRBV27; d_gene: TRBD2; abundance: .; j_gene: TRBJ2-1; CDR3aa: ASKIAGGTYNEQF
v_gene: TRBV3-2; d_gene: .; abundance: .; j_gene: TRBJ2-7; CDR3aa: ASSQDRDNAYEQY
v_gene: TRBV24-1; d_gene: TRBD2; abundance: few; j_gene: TRBJ2-3; CDR3aa: ATSDLSEREGPRTDTQY
v_gene: TRBV14; d_gene: .; abundance: few; j_gene: TRBJ2-7; CDR3aa: ASSQDSWSNYEQY
v_gene: TRBV3-2; d_gene: .; abundance: few; j_gene: TRBJ1-1; CDR3aa: ASSPRTGITEAF
v_gene: TRBV30; d_gene: TRBD1; abundance: many; j_gene: TRBJ1-1; CDR3aa: AWGQENTEAF
v_gene: TRBV29-1; d_gene: TRBD2; abundance: many; j_gene: TRBJ2-2; CDR3aa: SVLTGRASGELF
v_gene: TRBV3-1; d_gene: .; abundance: .; j_gene: TRBJ1-5; CDR3aa: ASSQAGGGYQPQH
v_gene: TRBV7-9; d_gene: .; abundance: few; j_gene: TRBJ2-5; CDR3aa: ASSLSRGSQETQY
v_gene: TRBV7-2; d_gene: .; abundance: many; j_gene: TRBJ2-7; CDR3aa: ASSLGLSGAFEQY
v_gene: TRBV28; d_gene: .; abundance: many; j_gene: TRBJ1-4; CDR3aa: ASTFQGNEKLF
v_gene: TRBV7-9; d_gene: TRBD2; abundance: .; j_gene: TRBJ2-1; CDR3aa: ASSPPISGGPGEQF
v_gene: TRBV11-2; d_gene: .; abundance: .; j_gene: TRBJ1-1; CDR3aa: ASSLGQAYEAF
v_gene: TRBV5-1; d_gene: .; abundance: many; j_gene: TRBJ2-2; CDR3aa: ASRAAELANTGELF
v_gene: TRBV5-4; d_gene: TRBD1; abundance: .; j_gene: TRBJ2-7; CDR3aa: ASSSPPGQDNHEQY
v_gene: TRBV13; d_gene: .; abundance: few; j_gene: TRBJ2-3; CDR3aa: ASSARGADTQY
v_gene: TRBV4-1; d_gene: .; abundance: many; j_gene: TRBJ2-3; CDR3aa: ASSQTARGGPTDTQY